This TCR beta chain was recovered during a study of response to subunit inactivated influenza vaccine. A single record per CDR3 protein comes from TCRdb applying MiXCR to the RT-PCR reads. The sample gives roughly 160,000 distinct CDR3 sequences, approximately 11% of which show up once; roughly 12% is in the top ten. The CDR3 consists of 15 residues. The V gene's germline CDR1 is MDHEN and CDR2 SYDVKM. V lost 0 bases and J 7 bases, leaving 13 bases between the germline ends. The sample consisted of non-naive T cells sorted from PBMCs, taken roughly 47 days after vaccination. The V gene is TRBV28, the J gene TRBJ1-5; D not certain. The source is a man aged 45-60 years who received an inactivated influenza vaccine. The CDR3 DNA reads as TGTGCCAGCAGTTTATGGTCCCGCCAGGCCCAGCCCCAGCATTTT. Protein sequence: CASSLWSRQAQPQHF.